Listed here are 18 T cell receptor beta chains from one sample, sequenced in a study of blood T cell repertoires in COVID-19. Method: immunoSEQ multiplex PCR; TCRdb's copy keeps in-frame clones and lacks some. The table lists more than 100,000 clones, around 84% of them singletons. Material: peripheral blood. These TCRs come from a woman aged 80 or over with acute or convalescent COVID-19.

The chain recombines TRBV5-1 with TRBJ2-5, with 7 nucleotides matching TRBD1. V shed 4 bases and J 2 bases; nucleotides not matched to a gene: 5. The CDR3 totals 14 residues. Germline loops: CDR1 SGHRS, CDR2 YFSETQ. The CDR3 DNA sequence: TGCGCCAGCAGCCAGGACAGGATTCAAGAGACCCAGTACTTC. This translates into CASSQDRIQETQYF.

The chain carries TRBV6-6 and TRBJ2-2; TRBD2 agrees at 10 bases. V lost 4 bases, J lost 10 bases, and 12 bases stayed unmatched. This CDR3 contains 16 residues. The germline V gene encodes CDR1 MNHNY and CDR2 SVGAGI (reference sequence). Here the CDR3 reads CASSSLAGRVSAELFF. The CDR3 DNA follows: TGTGCCAGCAGTTCACTAGCGGGGCGGGTTTCGGCGGAGCTGTTTTTT.

In this sample, this clone turned up a few times. J is TRBJ1-3 and V is TRBV6-6; D uncertain. Germline V lookup: CDR1 MNHNY, CDR2 SVGAGI (reference sequence). The ends were cut back, 6 bases at V and 0 bases at J, with 12 bases in the middle. This CDR3 spans 15 amino acids. This CDR3 reads CASRTAGYSGNTIYF. The DNA of the CDR3 is TGTGCCAGCAGAACCGCGGGTTACTCTGGAAACACCATATATTTT.

The chain is built from TRBV19 and TRBJ2-1; 8 bases are a match to TRBD1. CDR1 is LNHDA, CDR2 SQIVND, per germline (reference sequence). There are 17 residues in the CDR3. Germline trimming cut 0 bases from V and 2 bases from J; bases unmatched to any gene: 6. CDR3 amino acids: CASSIDLETGAYNEQFF. The CDR3 DNA reads as TGTGCCAGTAGTATAGATCTAGAGACAGGGGCCTACAATGAGCAGTTCTTC.

The V call is TRBV11-2, the J call TRBJ2-5; 9 nucleotides agree with TRBD2. V shed 1 base and J 5 bases; nucleotides not matched to a gene: 5. The CDR3 is made up of 15 amino acids. The germline gives CDR1 SGHAT, CDR2 FQNNGV. Here the CDR3 reads CASSLVAGGMETQYF. CDR3 coding DNA: TGTGCCAGCAGCTTAGTGGCGGGGGGGATGGAGACCCAGTACTTC.

The rearrangement links TRBV4-3 to TRBJ2-7; maybe TRBD1 (5 bases). Germline CDR1 reads LGHNA; CDR2 reads YSLEER. The CDR3 contains 13 residues. Trimming stripped 3 bases from V and 4 bases from J, with 10 bases between. The CDR3 DNA sequence: TGCGCCAGCAGCCATTCCCCAGGGTACGAGCAGTACTTC. Its translation is CASSHSPGYEQYF.

The chain is built from TRBV18 and TRBJ2-7; TRBD1 matches at 7 bases. The CDR3 runs 16 residues. V lost 3 bases and J lost 0; bases outside the gene matches: 8. Germline V CDR1 and CDR2: KGHSH, LQKENI. The CDR3 region is CASSPGQVGGSYEQYF. CDR3 nucleotide sequence: TGTGCCAGCTCACCTGGACAGGTGGGTGGCTCCTACGAGCAGTACTTC.

The chain links TRBV30 to TRBJ2-1; unclear D gene. CDR1 and CDR2 from the germline V gene are GTSNPN and SVGIG (reference sequence). Trimming removed 3 bases at V and 0 bases at J, with 18 bases between. This CDR3 region has 17 residues. The chain's CDR3 is CAWRSFSAPSSYNEQFF. In nucleotides, the CDR3 is TGTGCCTGGAGGTCTTTCAGCGCCCCGAGCTCCTACAATGAGCAGTTCTTC.

The chain employs TRBV9 and TRBJ1-3; D is uncertain. Germline lookup yields CDR1 SGDLS and CDR2 YYNGEE. V lost 4 bases and J lost 0, with 11 bases in between. The CDR3 is made up of 15 amino acids. The CDR3 bases are TGTGCCAGCAGCCCGGCCGGGATCTCTGGAAACACCATATATTTT. Translating gives CASSPAGISGNTIYF.

This clone was counted only a few times. The V call is TRBV5-6, the J call TRBJ2-7; 9 bases are a match to TRBD2. The CDR3 consists of 15 residues. Germline-derived CDR1 and CDR2 are SGHDT and YYEEEE. The V segment lost 10 bases and the J segment 4 bases; nucleotides outside the gene matches: 15. In DNA, the CDR3 is TGTGCCTCCAGCCGACCTAGCGGGGAAGGTTACGAGCAGTACTTC. Residues: CASSRPSGEGYEQYF.

V gene TRBV18 combines with J gene TRBJ2-5; D remains unclear. The CDR3 has 11 residues. V shed 3 bases and J shed 4 bases, with 3 bases lying between them. Germline assignment: CDR1 KGHSH and CDR2 LQKENI. The DNA for the CDR3 is TGTGCCAGCTCACCGCGAGAGACCCAGTACTTC. Translated, it gives CASSPRETQYF.

The gene calls are TRBV7-9 and TRBJ1-4, with 8 bases lining up with TRBD1. Germline trimming cut 5 bases from V and 5 bases from J; bases unmatched to any gene: 7. Germline V gene sequence: CDR1 SEHNR, CDR2 FQNEAQ (reference sequence). The CDR3 covers 15 residues. CDR3 DNA: TGTGCCAGCAGCAGGGGACAGGATCTGAATGAAAAACTGTTTTTT. Its translation: CASSRGQDLNEKLFF.

This chain joins TRBV29-1 and TRBJ1-2; TRBD1 matches 8 bases. The J segment lost 7 bases and the V segment lost 1 base, leaving 5 bases of the junction unmatched. The CDR3 has 13 amino acids. Germline V gives CDR1 SQVTM, CDR2 ANQGSEA. In DNA, the CDR3 is TGCAGCGTTGAAGGGCCGACAGGGGTTGGCTACACCTTC. It codes for CSVEGPTGVGYTF.

The V and J genes are TRBV5-1 and TRBJ2-1, with D possibly TRBD1 on 5 matching bases. Trimming cost V 5 bases and J 10 bases, with 19 bases left between them. CDR3 length equals 14 residues. Germline CDR1 is SGHRS and CDR2 is YFSETQ. For the CDR3, the DNA is TGCGCCAGCAGTAGGGTGACAGAGACAAGGGAGCAGTTCTTC. Translating it yields CASSRVTETREQFF.

As regards this clone: At the DNA level, this CDR3 is encoded by other sequences in the same sample as well. The chain joins TRBV7-9 to TRBJ1-2; TRBD1 is a possible D gene (5 bases). The CDR3 totals 13 residues. The germline gives CDR1 SEHNR, CDR2 FQNEAQ (reference sequence). V shed 5 bases and J shed 1 base, with 8 bases lying between them. CDR3 in amino acids: CASSPTVNYGYTF. As DNA, the CDR3 is TGTGCCAGCAGCCCGACAGTTAACTATGGCTACACCTTC.

This chain uses TRBV20-1 with TRBJ2-2; D is perhaps TRBD2 (5 bases). The CDR3 spans 14 residues. CDR1 DFQATT and CDR2 SNEGSKA come from the germline V gene (reference sequence). Trimming stripped 3 bases from V and 2 bases from J, with 10 bases between. The CDR3, as DNA: TGCAGTGCTAGTTCCGGACTTAACACCGGGGAGCTGTTTTTT. It specifies CSASSGLNTGELFF.

The chain uses TRBV30 and TRBJ2-1; a possible D gene is TRBD2 (6 bases). The CDR3 is 17 residues long. The germline V gene encodes CDR1 GTSNPN and CDR2 SVGIG (reference sequence). V was cut by 3 bases and J by 6 bases, with 24 bases left in between. Here the CDR3 reads CAWRPPFRERARNEQFF. The CDR3 nucleotides are TGTGCCTGGAGACCCCCGTTTCGGGAGAGGGCCCGCAATGAGCAGTTCTTC.

V usage is TRBV6-6 and J usage is TRBJ2-7, with TRBD1 matching over 11 bases. Germline values: CDR1 MNHNY, CDR2 SVGAGI (reference sequence). The CDR3 covers 14 residues. The V and J ends lost 3 bases and 3 bases, in that order; junction bases with no gene match: 1. The chain's CDR3 is CASSYGTGGYEQYF. The DNA for the CDR3 is TGTGCCAGCAGTTATGGGACAGGGGGCTACGAGCAGTACTTC.